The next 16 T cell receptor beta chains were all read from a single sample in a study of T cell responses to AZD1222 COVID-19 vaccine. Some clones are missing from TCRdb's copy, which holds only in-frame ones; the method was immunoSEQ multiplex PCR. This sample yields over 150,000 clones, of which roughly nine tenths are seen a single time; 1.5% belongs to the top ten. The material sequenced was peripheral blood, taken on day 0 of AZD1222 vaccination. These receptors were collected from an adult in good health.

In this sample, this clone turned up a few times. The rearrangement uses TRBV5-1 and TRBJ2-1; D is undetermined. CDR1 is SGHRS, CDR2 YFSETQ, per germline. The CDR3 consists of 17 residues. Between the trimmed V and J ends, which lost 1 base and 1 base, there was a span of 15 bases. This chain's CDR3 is CASSLRFSPQSYNEQFF. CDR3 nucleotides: TGCGCCAGCAGCTTGCGATTCTCCCCGCAGTCCTACAATGAGCAGTTCTTC.

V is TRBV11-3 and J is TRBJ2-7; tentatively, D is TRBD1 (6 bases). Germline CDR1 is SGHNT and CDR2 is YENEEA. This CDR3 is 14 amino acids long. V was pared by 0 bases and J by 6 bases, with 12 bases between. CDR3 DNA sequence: TGTGCCAGCAGCTTAGATTCCCCAGGGGCCGAGCAGTACTTC. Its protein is CASSLDSPGAEQYF.

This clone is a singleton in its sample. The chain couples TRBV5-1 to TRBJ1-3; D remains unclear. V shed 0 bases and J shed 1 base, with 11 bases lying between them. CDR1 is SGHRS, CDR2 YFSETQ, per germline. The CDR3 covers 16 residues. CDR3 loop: CASSLEPRRSGNTIYF. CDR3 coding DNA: TGCGCCAGCAGCTTGGAGCCTCGGAGGTCTGGAAACACCATATATTTT.

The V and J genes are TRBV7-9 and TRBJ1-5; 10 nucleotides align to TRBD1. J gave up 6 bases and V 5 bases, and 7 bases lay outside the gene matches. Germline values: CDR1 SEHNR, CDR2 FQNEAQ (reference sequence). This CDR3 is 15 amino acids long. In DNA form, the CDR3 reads TGTGCCAGCAGCCCCCCCGGGACAGGGGCTCAGCCCCAGCATTTT. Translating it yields CASSPPGTGAQPQHF.

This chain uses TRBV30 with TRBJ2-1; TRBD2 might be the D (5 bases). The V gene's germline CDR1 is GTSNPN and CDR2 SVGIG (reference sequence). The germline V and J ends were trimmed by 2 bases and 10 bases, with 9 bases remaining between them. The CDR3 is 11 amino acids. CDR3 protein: CAWSPAVEQFF. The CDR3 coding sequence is TGTGCCTGGAGTCCAGCGGTGGAGCAGTTCTTC.

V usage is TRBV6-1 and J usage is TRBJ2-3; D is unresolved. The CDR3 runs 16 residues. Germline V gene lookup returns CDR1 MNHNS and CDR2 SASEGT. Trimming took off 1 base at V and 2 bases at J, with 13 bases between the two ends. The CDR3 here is CASSEELIRSTDTQYF. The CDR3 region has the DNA TGTGCCAGCAGTGAAGAACTAATTCGTTCCACAGATACGCAGTATTTT.

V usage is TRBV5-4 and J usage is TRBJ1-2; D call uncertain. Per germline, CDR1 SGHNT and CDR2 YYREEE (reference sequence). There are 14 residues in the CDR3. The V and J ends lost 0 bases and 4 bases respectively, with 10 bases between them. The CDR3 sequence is CASSLDSTLYGYTF. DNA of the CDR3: TGTGCCAGCAGCTTGGACAGTACACTCTATGGCTACACCTTC.

The CDR3 loop is CASSLVGRLANYGYTF. CDR3 sequence (DNA): TGTGCCAGCAGCTTAGTAGGGCGGCTAGCTAACTATGGCTACACCTTC. This chain links TRBV7-9 with TRBJ1-2, with D unresolved. V was trimmed by 1 base and J by 0 bases, leaving 12 bases between them. Germline assignment: CDR1 SEHNR and CDR2 FQNEAQ (reference sequence). The CDR3 extends over 16 amino acids. The whole variable domain, filled in from reference TRBV7-9 and TRBJ1-2, reads DTGVSQNPRHKITKRGQNVTFRCDPISEHNRLYWYRQTLGQGPEFLTYFQNEAQLEKSRLLSDRFSAERPKGSFSTLEIQRTEQGDSAMYLCASSLVGRLANYGYTFGSGTRLTVV.

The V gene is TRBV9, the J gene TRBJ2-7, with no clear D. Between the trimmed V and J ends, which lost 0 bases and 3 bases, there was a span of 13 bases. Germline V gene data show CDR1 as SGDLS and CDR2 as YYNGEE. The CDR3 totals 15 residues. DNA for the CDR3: TGTGCCAGCAGCGTAGGAGGTCCGTTGAACTACGAGCAGTACTTC. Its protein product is CASSVGGPLNYEQYF.

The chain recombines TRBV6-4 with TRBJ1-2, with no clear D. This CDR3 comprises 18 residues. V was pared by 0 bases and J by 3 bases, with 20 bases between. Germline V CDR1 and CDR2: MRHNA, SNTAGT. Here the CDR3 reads CASSDSRHFQPLYYGYTF. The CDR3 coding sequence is TGTGCCAGCAGTGACTCGAGACACTTTCAACCCCTCTACTATGGCTACACCTTC.

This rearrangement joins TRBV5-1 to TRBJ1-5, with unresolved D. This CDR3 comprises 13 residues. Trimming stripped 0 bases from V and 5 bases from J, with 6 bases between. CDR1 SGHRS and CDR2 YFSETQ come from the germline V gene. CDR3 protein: CASSLGEDQPQHF. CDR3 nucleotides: TGCGCCAGCAGCTTGGGAGAGGATCAGCCCCAGCATTTT.

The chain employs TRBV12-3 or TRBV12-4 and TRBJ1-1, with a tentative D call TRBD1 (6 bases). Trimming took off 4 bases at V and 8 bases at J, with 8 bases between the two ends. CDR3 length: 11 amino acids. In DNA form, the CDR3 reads TGTGCCAGCAGTTGGACAGACGAAGCTTTCTTT. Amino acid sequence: CASSWTDEAFF.

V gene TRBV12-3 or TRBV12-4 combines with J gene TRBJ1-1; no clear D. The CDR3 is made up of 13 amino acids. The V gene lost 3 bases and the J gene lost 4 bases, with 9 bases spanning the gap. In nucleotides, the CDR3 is TGTGCCAGCAGTTTGACAACCCCCACTGAAGCTTTCTTT. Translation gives CASSLTTPTEAFF.

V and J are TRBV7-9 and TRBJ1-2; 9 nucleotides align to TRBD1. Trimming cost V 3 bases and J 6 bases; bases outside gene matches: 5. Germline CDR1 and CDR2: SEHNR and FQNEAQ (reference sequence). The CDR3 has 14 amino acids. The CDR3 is CASSFSTGGHGYTF. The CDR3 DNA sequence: TGTGCCAGCAGCTTTTCGACAGGGGGACATGGCTACACCTTC.

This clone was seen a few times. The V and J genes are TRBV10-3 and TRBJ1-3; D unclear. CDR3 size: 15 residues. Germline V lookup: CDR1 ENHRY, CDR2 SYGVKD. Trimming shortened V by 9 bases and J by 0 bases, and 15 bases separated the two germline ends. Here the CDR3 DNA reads TGTGCCATTAGGGAGAACCTCATCTCTGGAAACACCATATATTTT. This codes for CAIRENLISGNTIYF.

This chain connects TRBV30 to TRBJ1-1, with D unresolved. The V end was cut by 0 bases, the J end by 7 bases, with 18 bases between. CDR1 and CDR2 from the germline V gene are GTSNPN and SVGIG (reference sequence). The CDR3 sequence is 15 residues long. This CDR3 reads CAWSVTQSRGREAFF. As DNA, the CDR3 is TGTGCCTGGAGTGTAACCCAATCCCGAGGGCGTGAAGCTTTCTTT.